The rows below give T cell receptor beta chains drawn from one sample of a study of PD-1 blockade in classical Hodgkin lymphoma. Only in-frame clones appear in the TCRdb table, and some are missing; sequencing was by immunoSEQ multiplex PCR. Here the sample spans more than 85,000 clones, nearly 95% being singletons. The sequencing here drew on peripheral blood mononuclear cells (PBMCs), taken before the second cycle of nivolumab. All receptors derive from a human donor with classical Hodgkin lymphoma. The CDR3 runs from the conserved cysteine through the conserved F or W. The order of the fields is clone size, D gene, J gene, V gene, CDR3 protein, CDR3 DNA. A D gene is named only where the DNA matches it firmly. Clone size is shown for a subset of rows, as once, few, many or a class of expanded clone.

clone_size: NA; d_call: TRBD2; j_call: TRBJ2-1; v_call: TRBV5-1; cdr3_aa: CASSFSGGRNYNEQFF; cdr3_nt: TGCGCCAGCAGCTTTTCTGGCGGGAGGAACTACAATGAGCAGTTCTTC
clone_size: NA; d_call: NA; j_call: TRBJ2-7; v_call: TRBV7-2; cdr3_aa: CASSFAAASAYEQYF; cdr3_nt: TGTGCCAGCAGCTTCGCCGCCGCTAGCGCATACGAGCAGTACTTC
clone_size: NA; d_call: TRBD2; j_call: TRBJ2-1; v_call: TRBV18; cdr3_aa: CASSPGGVAYNEQFF; cdr3_nt: TGTGCCAGCTCACCGGGGGGGGTAGCCTACAATGAGCAGTTCTTC
clone_size: NA; d_call: TRBD1; j_call: TRBJ1-5; v_call: TRBV6-1; cdr3_aa: CASSEYGTVNQPQHF; cdr3_nt: TGTGCCAGCAGTGAATATGGGACAGTTAATCAGCCCCAGCATTTT
clone_size: NA; d_call: NA; j_call: TRBJ1-4; v_call: TRBV27; cdr3_aa: CASSPGGSNEKLFF; cdr3_nt: TGTGCCAGCAGCCCCGGCGGGAGTAATGAAAAACTGTTTTTT
clone_size: NA; d_call: TRBD1; j_call: TRBJ1-5; v_call: TRBV2; cdr3_aa: CASSEWDRDQPQHF; cdr3_nt: TGTGCCAGCAGTGAATGGGACAGGGATCAGCCCCAGCATTTT
clone_size: NA; d_call: NA; j_call: TRBJ1-5; v_call: TRBV28; cdr3_aa: CASSPDIGKSNQPQHF; cdr3_nt: TGTGCCAGCAGCCCCGACATAGGAAAAAGCAATCAGCCCCAGCATTTT
clone_size: NA; d_call: NA; j_call: TRBJ2-7; v_call: TRBV27; cdr3_aa: CASSFDGPHYEQYF; cdr3_nt: TGTGCCAGCAGTTTTGACGGCCCCCACTACGAGCAGTACTTC
clone_size: once; d_call: NA; j_call: TRBJ1-1; v_call: TRBV6-5; cdr3_aa: CASSYSSGLANTEAFF; cdr3_nt: TGTGCCAGCAGTTACTCGAGCGGTTTGGCGAACACTGAAGCTTTCTTT
clone_size: NA; d_call: NA; j_call: TRBJ2-7; v_call: TRBV14; cdr3_aa: CASSQDLASEQYF; cdr3_nt: TGTGCCAGCAGCCAAGATCTCGCCAGCGAGCAGTACTTC
clone_size: NA; d_call: NA; j_call: TRBJ2-7; v_call: TRBV6-4; cdr3_aa: CASRPQDGYPYEQYF; cdr3_nt: TGTGCCAGCAGACCACAGGACGGCTATCCGTACGAGCAGTACTTC
clone_size: NA; d_call: NA; j_call: TRBJ2-1; v_call: TRBV18; cdr3_aa: CASSPYNEQFF; cdr3_nt: TGTGCCAGCTCACCATACAATGAGCAGTTCTTC
clone_size: NA; d_call: NA; j_call: TRBJ2-1; v_call: TRBV10-3; cdr3_aa: CATTATDFNNEQFF; cdr3_nt: TGTGCCACAACCGCGACGGACTTTAACAATGAGCAGTTCTTC
clone_size: NA; d_call: NA; j_call: TRBJ2-7; v_call: TRBV28; cdr3_aa: CATRTGRVFEQYF; cdr3_nt: TGTGCCACGAGGACAGGGAGGGTATTCGAGCAGTACTTC
clone_size: NA; d_call: NA; j_call: TRBJ1-1; v_call: TRBV9; cdr3_aa: CASSPVSSVAREDTEAFF; cdr3_nt: TGTGCCAGCAGCCCAGTATCGTCGGTGGCAAGGGAGGACACTGAAGCTTTCTTT
clone_size: NA; d_call: TRBD1; j_call: TRBJ1-2; v_call: TRBV5-6; cdr3_aa: CASSYPGTEHNYGYTF; cdr3_nt: TGTGCCAGCAGCTATCCCGGGACAGAACATAACTATGGCTACACCTTC
clone_size: NA; d_call: NA; j_call: TRBJ1-1; v_call: TRBV19; cdr3_aa: CASSARTGDTEAFF; cdr3_nt: TGTGCCAGTAGCGCAAGAACGGGTGACACTGAAGCTTTCTTT
clone_size: NA; d_call: TRBD2; j_call: TRBJ2-7; v_call: TRBV5-1; cdr3_aa: CASSLSETSSPYEQYF; cdr3_nt: TGCGCCAGCAGCTTGAGTGAGACTAGCAGCCCTTACGAGCAGTACTTC
clone_size: NA; d_call: NA; j_call: TRBJ2-7; v_call: TRBV6-6; cdr3_aa: CASSYDLSYEQYF; cdr3_nt: TGTGCCAGCAGTTATGATCTCTCCTACGAGCAGTACTTC
clone_size: NA; d_call: TRBD2; j_call: TRBJ2-7; v_call: TRBV13; cdr3_aa: CASSSGSRAYEQYF; cdr3_nt: TGTGCCAGTAGTAGCGGGAGTCGGGCCTACGAGCAGTACTTC
clone_size: once; d_call: NA; j_call: TRBJ2-7; v_call: TRBV7-8; cdr3_aa: CASSLVRYEQYF; cdr3_nt: TGTGCCAGCAGCTTAGTGCGGTACGAGCAGTACTTC
clone_size: NA; d_call: TRBD2; j_call: TRBJ2-1; v_call: TRBV7-7; cdr3_aa: CASSLDLNRATSWPYNEQFF; cdr3_nt: TGTGCTAGCAGCTTAGATCTTAATAGGGCGACTAGCTGGCCCTACAATGAGCAGTTCTTC
clone_size: NA; d_call: NA; j_call: TRBJ2-7; v_call: TRBV27; cdr3_aa: CASRFGTEQYF; cdr3_nt: TGTGCCAGCCGGTTTGGGACCGAGCAGTACTTC
clone_size: NA; d_call: NA; j_call: TRBJ2-1; v_call: TRBV7-6; cdr3_aa: CASSREGRLPSSYNEQFF; cdr3_nt: TGTGCCAGCAGCCGCGAGGGCAGGCTTCCAAGCTCCTACAATGAGCAGTTCTTC
clone_size: NA; d_call: TRBD2; j_call: TRBJ2-7; v_call: TRBV7-2; cdr3_aa: CASSLTPGTSVYEQYF; cdr3_nt: TGTGCCAGCAGCTTAACCCCCGGGACTAGCGTTTACGAGCAGTACTTC
clone_size: NA; d_call: NA; j_call: TRBJ1-1; v_call: TRBV27; cdr3_aa: CASRDGAKVEAFF; cdr3_nt: TGTGCCAGCAGGGACGGGGCAAAAGTTGAAGCTTTCTTT
clone_size: NA; d_call: NA; j_call: TRBJ1-4; v_call: TRBV28; cdr3_aa: CASSLGGAANEKLFF; cdr3_nt: TGTGCCAGCAGTTTAGGGGGGGCCGCAAATGAAAAACTGTTTTTT
clone_size: NA; d_call: TRBD2; j_call: TRBJ2-7; v_call: TRBV19; cdr3_aa: CASSIALPPSGGHLYEQYF; cdr3_nt: TGTGCCAGTAGTATAGCCCTCCCTCCTAGCGGGGGCCACCTCTACGAGCAGTACTTC
clone_size: NA; d_call: NA; j_call: TRBJ1-2; v_call: TRBV30; cdr3_aa: CAWSQSGQFVYGYTF; cdr3_nt: TGTGCCTGGAGTCAATCAGGACAATTCGTCTATGGCTACACCTTC
clone_size: NA; d_call: NA; j_call: TRBJ2-1; v_call: TRBV1; cdr3_aa: CTSSLKEANEQFF; cdr3_nt: TGCACCAGCAGCCTCAAAGAGGCGAATGAGCAGTTCTTC
clone_size: NA; d_call: TRBD2; j_call: TRBJ2-7; v_call: TRBV6-6; cdr3_aa: CASSYSYPSGYEQYF; cdr3_nt: TGTGCCAGCAGTTACTCGTATCCTAGCGGGTACGAGCAGTACTTC
clone_size: NA; d_call: TRBD1; j_call: TRBJ1-1; v_call: TRBV5-1; cdr3_aa: CASSLDRGDTEAFF; cdr3_nt: TGCGCCAGCAGCCTCGACAGGGGGGACACTGAAGCTTTCTTT
clone_size: once; d_call: NA; j_call: TRBJ1-1; v_call: TRBV28; cdr3_aa: CASRGRGSPADLAFF; cdr3_nt: TGTGCCAGCAGGGGACGAGGGTCCCCTGCCGATCTGGCTTTCTTT
clone_size: NA; d_call: NA; j_call: TRBJ2-7; v_call: TRBV28; cdr3_aa: CASSFAAGAYEQYF; cdr3_nt: TGTGCCAGCAGTTTCGCGGCAGGGGCCTACGAGCAGTACTTC
clone_size: NA; d_call: NA; j_call: TRBJ1-3; v_call: TRBV28; cdr3_aa: CASSRRANTIYF; cdr3_nt: TGTGCCAGCAGTCGGAGGGCCAACACCATATATTTT
clone_size: NA; d_call: TRBD1; j_call: TRBJ2-2; v_call: TRBV18; cdr3_aa: CASSLKGTGWNTGELFF; cdr3_nt: TGTGCCAGCTCGCTGAAGGGGACAGGGTGGAACACCGGGGAGCTGTTTTTT
clone_size: few; d_call: NA; j_call: TRBJ1-4; v_call: TRBV14; cdr3_aa: CASSQDKGRREKLFF; cdr3_nt: TGTGCCAGCAGCCAAGATAAGGGTCGGAGGGAAAAACTGTTTTTT
clone_size: NA; d_call: TRBD2; j_call: TRBJ2-7; v_call: TRBV29-1; cdr3_aa: CSVVGGGSGAGYEQYF; cdr3_nt: TGCAGCGTTGTTGGCGGGGGTTCGGGAGCCGGCTACGAGCAGTACTTC
clone_size: NA; d_call: TRBD1; j_call: TRBJ1-5; v_call: TRBV28; cdr3_aa: CACKGQGPFQPQHF; cdr3_nt: TGTGCCTGCAAGGGACAGGGGCCTTTTCAGCCCCAGCATTTT
clone_size: NA; d_call: NA; j_call: TRBJ1-1; v_call: TRBV27; cdr3_aa: CASSLQGGSTEAFF; cdr3_nt: TGTGCCAGCAGTCTTCAGGGAGGGAGCACTGAAGCTTTCTTT
clone_size: once; d_call: NA; j_call: TRBJ2-5; v_call: TRBV5-1; cdr3_aa: CASSLGVAWVEETQYF; cdr3_nt: TGCGCCAGCAGCTTGGGGGTCGCCTGGGTGGAGGAGACCCAGTACTTC
clone_size: NA; d_call: NA; j_call: TRBJ2-7; v_call: TRBV5-1; cdr3_aa: CASSFRSDSYEQYF; cdr3_nt: TGCGCCAGCAGCTTTAGGTCCGACTCCTACGAGCAGTACTTC
clone_size: NA; d_call: NA; j_call: TRBJ1-2; v_call: TRBV19; cdr3_aa: CASSMGISLTF; cdr3_nt: TGTGCCAGTAGTATGGGGATTAGTCTGACCTTC
clone_size: NA; d_call: NA; j_call: TRBJ1-5; v_call: TRBV2; cdr3_aa: CASSEAGGARDQPQHF; cdr3_nt: TGTGCCAGCAGTGAAGCGGGGGGGGCGAGGGATCAGCCCCAGCATTTT
clone_size: NA; d_call: TRBD1; j_call: TRBJ2-7; v_call: TRBV5-1; cdr3_aa: CASGLGQTYEQYF; cdr3_nt: TGCGCCAGCGGGCTGGGACAGACCTACGAGCAGTACTTC
clone_size: NA; d_call: TRBD2; j_call: TRBJ2-7; v_call: TRBV7-6; cdr3_aa: CASSNPPGLAGEQYF; cdr3_nt: TGTGCCAGCAGTAACCCTCCGGGACTAGCGGGCGAGCAGTACTTC
clone_size: once; d_call: NA; j_call: TRBJ1-1; v_call: TRBV25-1; cdr3_aa: CASSTRARNTEAFF; cdr3_nt: TGTGCCAGCAGTACCCGGGCCCGGAACACTGAAGCTTTCTTT
clone_size: NA; d_call: NA; j_call: TRBJ2-5; v_call: TRBV6-5; cdr3_aa: CASSGRVQETQYF; cdr3_nt: TGTGCCAGCAGTGGCAGGGTTCAAGAGACCCAGTACTTC
clone_size: once; d_call: NA; j_call: TRBJ2-3; v_call: TRBV5-1; cdr3_aa: CASSLAQVTGTQYF; cdr3_nt: TGCGCCAGCAGCTTGGCCCAGGTCACAGGTACGCAGTATTTT
clone_size: NA; d_call: TRBD1; j_call: TRBJ2-2; v_call: TRBV30; cdr3_aa: CAWSPRQGPGELFF; cdr3_nt: TGTGCCTGGAGTCCTCGACAGGGCCCCGGGGAGCTGTTTTTT
clone_size: NA; d_call: NA; j_call: TRBJ2-1; v_call: TRBV10-2; cdr3_aa: CASSGVGEQFF; cdr3_nt: TGCGCCAGCAGTGGGGTTGGAGAGCAGTTCTTC
clone_size: NA; d_call: NA; j_call: TRBJ2-2; v_call: TRBV27; cdr3_aa: CASSLIGFTGELFF; cdr3_nt: TGTGCCAGCAGTTTAATAGGATTCACCGGGGAGCTGTTTTTT
clone_size: NA; d_call: NA; j_call: TRBJ1-5; v_call: TRBV19; cdr3_aa: CATNKQGNQPQHF; cdr3_nt: TGTGCCACCAATAAACAGGGCAATCAGCCCCAGCATTTT
clone_size: NA; d_call: NA; j_call: TRBJ1-1; v_call: TRBV28; cdr3_aa: CASSKSWEAFF; cdr3_nt: TGTGCCAGCAGTAAAAGTTGGGAAGCTTTCTTT
clone_size: NA; d_call: NA; j_call: TRBJ2-2; v_call: TRBV27; cdr3_aa: CASRWGDLVTGELFF; cdr3_nt: TGTGCCAGCAGATGGGGGGATTTGGTCACCGGGGAGCTGTTTTTT
clone_size: NA; d_call: NA; j_call: TRBJ1-3; v_call: TRBV6-5; cdr3_aa: CASSYRGTSSGNTIYF; cdr3_nt: TGTGCCAGCAGTTATAGGGGGACTAGCTCTGGAAACACCATATATTTT
clone_size: NA; d_call: NA; j_call: TRBJ2-1; v_call: TRBV20-1; cdr3_aa: CSAKWDNEQFF; cdr3_nt: TGCAGTGCTAAATGGGACAATGAGCAGTTCTTC
clone_size: NA; d_call: NA; j_call: TRBJ1-2; v_call: TRBV7-9; cdr3_aa: CASSLGPGEKYGYTF; cdr3_nt: TGTGCCAGCAGCTTGGGTCCAGGGGAGAAATATGGCTACACCTTC
clone_size: NA; d_call: NA; j_call: TRBJ2-3; v_call: TRBV27; cdr3_aa: CASRGLRGGAADTQYF; cdr3_nt: TGTGCCAGCAGGGGGCTCCGCGGGGGCGCCGCAGATACGCAGTATTTT